The entry below gives a single TCR beta chain sequence along with its context. The source of the sample is a study of blood T cell repertoires in COVID-19. Repertoires were generated with immunoSEQ multiplex PCR, while TCRdb's copy carries only in-frame clones and drops some. Of about 410,000 clones detected, about 89% appear once; the ten largest clones hold roughly 1.4%. J gave up 2 bases and V 6 bases, and 6 bases lay outside the gene matches. CDR1 and CDR2 (germline): LNHDA, SQIVND (reference sequence). The CDR3 runs to 16 residues. This chain links TRBV19 with TRBJ2-1, with 11 bases identical to TRBD2. The sequenced sample was peripheral blood. The clonotype comes from a middle-aged woman with COVID-19, enrolled during active disease. The CDR3 sequence is CASRYLAGGAYNEQFF. CDR3 DNA sequence: TGTGCCAGTAGGTACCTAGCGGGAGGCGCCTACAATGAGCAGTTCTTC.